This T cell receptor (beta chain) was sequenced during a study of T cell responses to AZD1222 COVID-19 vaccine. The method was immunoSEQ multiplex PCR; TCRdb's version includes in-frame clones alone and lacks a portion of them. The data contain 75,000 to 85,000 clones, around 88% of them singletons. Findings and limits, study-wide: Nearly half of the spike-specific TCRs reportedly recognize variant regions that carry no mutations. Only 5 or 6 people who got AZD1222 tested seropositive at baseline. Possibly, clonal diversity was underestimated; donors were largely white British and included more females.

As regards this clone: Antigen specificity is unknown.

Sequencing was performed on peripheral blood, taken 28 days after the second AZD1222 dose. The clonotype originates from an adult who received the AZD1222 COVID-19 vaccine.

The CDR3 DNA is TGTGCCAGCAGCAAAGGGCCGACAGGTGTAACCTACGAGCAGTACTTC. Its translation: CASSKGPTGVTYEQYF. This chain connects TRBV21-1 to TRBJ2-7; TRBD1, as called in the table, went unchecked against the DNA. TRBV21-1 is a documented pseudogene. The CDR3 extends over 16 amino acids.